Each of the 21 T cell receptor beta chains below was sequenced from the same sample in a study of beta chain features in type 1 diabetes. Their antigens remain unidentified. The investigators reverse transcribed all of the isolated RNA, so they sequenced expressed TCRB transcripts. The assay was immunoSEQ multiplex PCR, and TCRdb's table has in-frame clones only and misses some. The sample yields more than 300,000 clones, approximately 9.9% seen once. Study-wide points: There was a moderate but significant shortening of TCRB CDR3s in all four CD4+ subsets of Type 1 diabetes patients.

The source material was central memory CD4+ T cells from blood. All receptors come from a man aged 25 to 40 with type 1 diabetes.

The chain combines TRBV6-6 with TRBJ2-1, with 9 bases lining up with TRBD1. Trimming at V came to 7 bases and at J to 9 bases, leaving 10 bases not matched to a gene. CDR1 is MNHNY and CDR2 is SVGAGI in the germline V gene (reference sequence). This CDR3 is built from 14 residues. CDR3 loop: CASTPKSTGGEQFF. The CDR3 DNA sequence: TGTGCCAGCACCCCCAAATCGACAGGGGGTGAGCAGTTCTTC.

This clone has only a few counts. The V and J genes are TRBV10-3 and TRBJ1-3, with D perhaps TRBD1 (5 bases). CDR3 length equals 13 residues. The germline CDR1 and CDR2 sequences are ENHRY and SYGVKD. V was pared by 7 bases and J by 3 bases, with 10 bases between. CDR3 amino acids: CAITGDGGNTIYF. Written as DNA, the CDR3 is TGTGCCATCACCGGGGACGGTGGAAACACCATATATTTT.

This clone has only a few counts. V and J are TRBV29-1 and TRBJ1-1, with TRBD1 matching 8 bases. This CDR3 region has 14 residues. Germline-derived CDR1 and CDR2 are SQVTM and ANQGSEA. The V gene end was trimmed by 7 bases and the J gene end by 1 base; junction bases not matched to a gene: 8. The CDR3 region is CSGMDRAANTEAFF. The CDR3 region has the DNA TGCAGCGGCATGGACAGGGCAGCGAACACTGAAGCTTTCTTT.

This rearrangement joins TRBV7-2 to TRBJ1-5, with 9 bases that match TRBD1. Germline-derived CDR1 and CDR2 are SGHTA and FQGNSA. Unmatched junction bases numbered 6, after V lost 0 bases and J lost 6 bases. The CDR3 has 16 amino acids. The CDR3 DNA follows: TGTGCCAGCAGCTTAGCAGGGGGACAGGGACTTCAGCCCCAGCATTTT. It codes for CASSLAGGQGLQPQHF.

The gene calls are TRBV5-1 and TRBJ2-7, with 9 bases fitting TRBD2. J lost 2 bases, V lost 4 bases, and 7 bases had no gene match. Germline loops: CDR1 SGHRS, CDR2 YFSETQ. The CDR3 contains 15 residues. The CDR3 DNA reads TGCGCCAGCAGCCTCTCAGCGGGGGGCGCCTACGAGCAGTACTTC. This codes for CASSLSAGGAYEQYF.

The table lists this clone with many counts. This chain links TRBV7-9 with TRBJ2-2; D not resolved. The germline gives CDR1 SEHNR, CDR2 FQNEAQ (reference sequence). V was trimmed by 1 base and J by 3 bases, leaving 3 bases between them. CDR3 size: 13 residues. The CDR3 DNA follows: TGTGCCAGCAGCTTAGGGGACACCGGGGAGCTGTTTTTT. This translates into CASSLGDTGELFF.

This clone showed up many times. The rearrangement joins TRBV4-3 to TRBJ2-7, with 11 bases identical to TRBD2. The CDR3 runs 17 residues. V lost 0 bases, J lost 0 bases, and 4 bases stayed unmatched. Germline V CDR1 and CDR2: LGHNA, YSLEER. The CDR3 sequence: CASSQEVLAGGSYEQYF. In DNA, the CDR3 is TGCGCCAGCAGCCAAGAGGTTCTAGCGGGAGGCTCCTACGAGCAGTACTTC.

This clone was counted between two and nine times. This chain uses TRBV7-2 with TRBJ2-3, with D hard to call. CDR3 size: 13 residues. V was clipped by 1 base and J by 5 bases, with 7 bases between them. Looked up from germline, CDR1 is SGHTA and CDR2 is FQGNSA. The CDR3: CASSLVQGDTQYF. The CDR3 nucleotides read TGTGCCAGCAGCTTAGTGCAAGGAGATACGCAGTATTTT.

As to this clone: One end of the junction is discordant with germline, which a read error may explain. The gene calls are TRBV14 and TRBJ1-6; 8 bases align to TRBD1. Germline V gene lookup returns CDR1 SGHDN and CDR2 FVKESK. The CDR3 sequence is 16 residues long. The CDR3 region has the DNA TGTGCCAGCAGACCTTTAGCGACAGGGGTTAATTTACCCCTCCACTTT. Protein product: CASRPLATGVNLPLHF.

This clone was counted only a few times. The chain recombines TRBV15 with TRBJ1-2; D might be TRBD1 (6 bases). The CDR3 totals 14 residues. V was pared by 0 bases and J by 6 bases, with 11 bases between. Germline CDR1 and CDR2: LNHNV and YYDKDF (reference sequence). CDR3 sequence (DNA): TGTGCCACCAGCAGAGATAGGGGGGACGATGGCTACACCTTC. Translating gives CATSRDRGDDGYTF.

Only a few counts were recorded for this clone. The CDR3 here is CASTGTDFYEQYF. In DNA, the CDR3 is TGTGCCAGCACCGGGACAGACTTCTACGAGCAGTACTTC. The chain links TRBV7-2 to TRBJ2-7; 7 bases fit TRBD1. CDR3 size: 13 residues. V was pared by 7 bases and J by 3 bases, with 6 bases of the junction left unmatched. Germline-derived CDR1 and CDR2 are SGHTA and FQGNSA.

This clone has just a few counts. Mismatch with germline at one junction end may stem from a read error. The sample holds other DNA sequences that translate to the same CDR3. The chain carries TRBV18 and TRBJ2-5, with D perhaps matching TRBD1 (6 bases). The CDR3 is 13 residues long. Germline V CDR1 and CDR2: KGHSH, LQKENI. The CDR3 DNA follows: TGTGCCAGCTCGCCACAGGGCCAAGAGACCCAGTACTTC. Translation: CASSPQGQETQYF.

V is TRBV27 and J is TRBJ1-1, with D unclear. With 6 bases removed from V and 1 base from J, the gap between germline ends came to 15 bases. This CDR3 has 15 amino acids. The germline CDR1 and CDR2 sequences are MNHEY and SMNVEV (reference sequence). CDR3 protein: CASRFSGPGNTEAFF. Written as DNA, the CDR3 is TGTGCCAGCAGGTTCAGTGGGCCGGGGAACACTGAAGCTTTCTTT.

The rearrangement uses TRBV2 and TRBJ1-5; unclear D gene. Germline CDR1 SNHLY, CDR2 FYNNEI. V was cut by 2 bases and J by 3 bases, with 8 bases left in between. The CDR3 runs to 14 residues. The CDR3 DNA is TGTGCCAGCAGTGAAACGGAAGTCAATCAGCCCCAGCATTTT. Amino acid sequence: CASSETEVNQPQHF. Variable domain in full (rest from reference TRBV2 and TRBJ1-5): EPEVTQTPSHQVTQMGQEVILRCVPISNHLYFYWYRQILGQKVEFLVSFYNNEISEKSEIFDDQFSVERPDGSNFTLKIRSTKLEDSAMYFCASSETEVNQPQHFGDGTRLSIL.

This clone was picked up a small number of times. This sequence joins TRBV7-2 and TRBJ2-7; 9 bases align to TRBD2. The CDR3 spans 14 residues. Trimming at V came to 6 bases and at J to 2 bases, leaving 5 bases not matched to a gene. Germline CDR1 reads SGHTA; CDR2 reads FQGNSA. In nucleotides, the CDR3 is TGTGCCAGCAGTTGGACTAGCGTTGCCTACGAGCAGTACTTC. Translation gives CASSWTSVAYEQYF. The full variable domain, with the rest looked up from reference TRBV7-2 and TRBJ2-7, is GAGVSQSPSNKVTEKGKDVELRCDPISGHTALYWYRQSLGQGLEFLIYFQGNSAPDKSGLPSDRFSAERTGGSVSTLTIQRTQQEDSAVYLCASSWTSVAYEQYFGPGTRLTVT.

The chain is built from TRBV6-1 and TRBJ2-7; 8 bases are a match to TRBD1. Germline lookup yields CDR1 MNHNS and CDR2 SASEGT. The length of the CDR3 is 14 residues. V was clipped by 6 bases and J by 5 bases; unmatched bases: 9. The CDR3 is CASRGGQGTDEQYF. DNA of the CDR3: TGTGCCAGCAGAGGCGGACAGGGAACGGACGAGCAGTACTTC.

In this sample, this clone turned up a few times. The same CDR3 arises from other DNA sequences in this sample as well. The chain has TRBV29-1 and TRBJ2-3; D is unclear. This CDR3 has 12 amino acids. Between the trimmed V and J ends, which lost 3 bases and 0 bases, there was a span of 4 bases. In germline, CDR1 is SQVTM, CDR2 ANQGSEA. CDR3 nucleotide sequence: TGCAGCGTTGATGTCAGCACAGATACGCAGTATTTT. Protein sequence: CSVDVSTDTQYF.

The rearrangement links TRBV10-3 to TRBJ2-5, with 8 bases that match TRBD1. The J call may be in error: the DNA end matches TRBJ2-7 better. Germline CDR1 and CDR2: ENHRY and SYGVKD. The CDR3 covers 12 residues. The CDR3 loop reads CAIQGAGYEQYF. The CDR3 region has the DNA TGTGCCATCCAGGGGGCCGGCTACGAGCAGTACTTC.

CDR3 DNA: TGTGCCAGCAGTATAACGGGGAACACCGGGGAGCTGTTTTTT. Translation: CASSITGNTGELFF. V usage is TRBV2 and J usage is TRBJ2-2; D not certain. Germline V gene sequence: CDR1 SNHLY, CDR2 FYNNEI. The CDR3 runs to 14 residues. V lost 5 bases to trimming and J lost 1 base, with 8 bases between them.

The chain couples TRBV7-9 to TRBJ2-1, with D maybe TRBD1 (5 bases). CDR3 length: 15 amino acids. Germline V gives CDR1 SEHNR, CDR2 FQNEAQ (reference sequence). Trimming removed 2 bases from V and 6 bases from J, with 14 bases in between. The CDR3 sequence: CASSLPPPRANEQFF. The DNA of the CDR3 is TGTGCCAGCAGCTTACCGCCACCCAGGGCCAATGAGCAGTTCTTC.

The chain recombines TRBV27 with TRBJ2-3; no clear D. Looked up from germline, CDR1 is MNHEY and CDR2 is SMNVEV (reference sequence). Trimming shortened V by 2 bases and J by 2 bases, and 11 bases separated the two germline ends. The CDR3 extends over 15 amino acids. CDR3 in DNA: TGTGCCAGCAGTTTAAGGCCTATAAACACAGATACGCAGTATTTT. Amino acids: CASSLRPINTDTQYF.